A selection of T cell receptor beta chains follows, all from one sample in a study of Ad26.COV2.S vaccination and SARS-CoV-2 variants. Produced via immunoSEQ multiplex PCR; TCRdb's table is partial and in-frame only. Of about 400,000 clones in the sample, approximately 90% were seen once. The sequencing here drew on peripheral blood, taken in a trial of Ad26.COV2.S vaccine versus placebo. These receptors were collected from a person between 18 and 60 years old who received the Ad26.COV2.S COVID-19 vaccine or a placebo. CDR3s include the opening cysteine and the closing phenylalanine or tryptophan. The D gene is left open where the match is weak. The size entry is marked missing in some rows and otherwise reads once, few, many or a size class.

V	size	J	D	DNA	CDR3
TRBV6-6	NA	TRBJ2-7	TRBD1	TGTGCCAGCAGTTATGACAGGGCAACCTCCTACGAGCAGTACTTC	CASSYDRATSYEQYF
TRBV19	NA	TRBJ2-3	TRBD1	TGTGCCAGTAGGGACACCGGGACAGGACTATGGGATACGCAGTATTTT	CASRDTGTGLWDTQYF
TRBV6-5	NA	TRBJ2-3	TRBD1	TGTGCCAGCCGGGGACAGGATAGCACAGATACGCAGTATTTT	CASRGQDSTDTQYF
TRBV7-8	once	TRBJ2-1	NA	TGTGCCAGCAGCTTAATGCGGGAATCCTACAATGAGCAGTTCTTC	CASSLMRESYNEQFF
TRBV20-1	NA	TRBJ1-2	NA	TGCAGTGCTAGTGGGTCTAACTATGGCTACACCTTC	CSASGSNYGYTF
TRBV18	NA	TRBJ1-1	TRBD1	TGTGCCAGCTCACCACTCGGACAGGGGGGGGACACTGAAGCTTTCTTT	CASSPLGQGGDTEAFF
TRBV4-1	NA	TRBJ1-4	NA	TGCGCCAGCAGCCAACCCGGGGGGGCAGAAGAAAAACTGTTTTTT	CASSQPGGAEEKLFF
TRBV30	few	TRBJ1-2	TRBD1	TGTGCCTGGGGGATTCCGGGACAGGGGACTTCATACACCTTC	CAWGIPGQGTSYTF
TRBV7-2	NA	TRBJ2-1	TRBD2	TGTGCCAGCAGAGCTAGCGGGAGAGGTAATGAGCAGTTCTTC	CASRASGRGNEQFF
TRBV30	NA	TRBJ1-3	NA	TGTGCCTGGAAACTCCCGGGGGGCTCTGGAAACACCATATATTTT	CAWKLPGGSGNTIYF
TRBV10-3	NA	TRBJ2-4	TRBD1	TGTGCCATCAGTGATATCGACAGGGGGACCGAAAACATTCAGTACTTC	CAISDIDRGTENIQYF
TRBV7-3	few	TRBJ2-1	TRBD2	TGTGCCAGCAGCTTAGGGGGTGCTAGCGGGCACAATGAGCAGTTCTTC	CASSLGGASGHNEQFF
TRBV5-1	NA	TRBJ1-1	NA	TGCGCCAGCAGCCCTCATACAGGGACGAACACTGAAGCTTTCTTT	CASSPHTGTNTEAFF
TRBV11-1	NA	TRBJ1-2	NA	TGTGCCAGCAGCTTAGGGGCTGAGCGAGGGGGCTACACCTTC	CASSLGAERGGYTF
TRBV2	NA	TRBJ1-2	NA	TGTGCCAGCAGTGGAGAGGGTGGCAGGGCCGACTGGAGGCGGGGTCGTTATGGCTACACCTTC	CASSGEGGRADWRRGRYGYTF
TRBV12-3/TRBV12-4	NA	TRBJ2-1	NA	TGTGCCAGCAGTTTAGATCTAGGCCGCACGCAGTTCTTC	CASSLDLGRTQFF
TRBV5-6	once	TRBJ2-5	TRBD1	TGTGCCAGCAGCTTGGGGACAGGGGTCGAGACCCAGTACTTC	CASSLGTGVETQYF
TRBV25-1	NA	TRBJ1-2	TRBD1	TGTGCCAGCAGTGAACTTACAGGGGGCGTTTATGGCTACACCTTC	CASSELTGGVYGYTF
TRBV6-5	NA	TRBJ1-3	NA	TGTGCCAGCAGTTACAGCTCAGCAGGAAACACCATATATTTT	CASSYSSAGNTIYF
TRBV6-5	many	TRBJ2-5	NA	TGTGCCAGCAGTCCTACCCAAGGCGTTGAGACCCAGTACTTC	CASSPTQGVETQYF
TRBV27	NA	TRBJ1-2	TRBD1	TGTGCCAGCACCGAACACCCGGTGACAGGGGTCTATGGCTACACCTTC	CASTEHPVTGVYGYTF
TRBV6-2/TRBV6-3	NA	TRBJ2-1	NA	TGTGCCAGCAGTCCCCCGGAGAGGGAGCAGTTCTTC	CASSPPEREQFF
TRBV6-5	NA	TRBJ2-3	NA	TGTGCCAGCAGTTACGAGGATACGCAGTATTTT	CASSYEDTQYF
TRBV9	once	TRBJ2-1	NA	TGTGCCAGCAGCGTGGGACTCATCTCCTACAATGAGCAGTTCTTC	CASSVGLISYNEQFF
TRBV5-1	NA	TRBJ1-3	NA	TGCGCCAGCAGCCGAGGGACGGGTTCCTCTGGAAACACCATATATTTT	CASSRGTGSSGNTIYF
TRBV3-1/TRBV3-2	once	TRBJ2-1	TRBD2	TGTGCCAGCAGCCAGGCCGGGACTAGCGGGAGGATTAGGAGGAACAATGAGCAGTTCTTC	CASSQAGTSGRIRRNNEQFF
TRBV5-1	NA	TRBJ2-2	TRBD2	TGCGCCAGCAGCCTACTAGCGGGCTCCACCGGGGAGCTGTTTTTT	CASSLLAGSTGELFF
TRBV3-1/TRBV3-2	NA	TRBJ1-4	TRBD1	TGTGCCAGCAGCCCCCAGGGGGTTGGCGAAAAACTGTTTTTT	CASSPQGVGEKLFF
TRBV28	NA	TRBJ2-1	NA	TGTGCCAGCAGTTTATGGTCCGGGGGGCCCTACAATGAGCAGTTCTTC	CASSLWSGGPYNEQFF
TRBV6-5	NA	TRBJ2-7	NA	TGTGCCAGCCGCGGAACGATTACAGGCTACGAGCAGTACTTC	CASRGTITGYEQYF
TRBV11-2	NA	TRBJ2-3	NA	TGTGCCAGCAGCCCCGTCGCGGCAGATACGCAGTATTTT	CASSPVAADTQYF
TRBV28	NA	TRBJ2-1	NA	TGTGCCAGCAGTAACCGGGCCCTCTCCTACAATGAGCAGTTCTTC	CASSNRALSYNEQFF
TRBV13	once	TRBJ2-5	TRBD1	TGTGCCAGCAGCTTAGGGTACCCTATGGGACAGGGGTACCAAGAGACCCAGTACTTC	CASSLGYPMGQGYQETQYF
TRBV11-3	NA	TRBJ1-1	TRBD1	TGTGCCAGCAGCTTAGATCACCCGACAGGGGTGGCTGAAGCTTTCTTT	CASSLDHPTGVAEAFF
TRBV14	NA	TRBJ2-1	TRBD2	TGTGCCAGCAGCCAAGAAAAGGGGACTAGCTACTACAATGAGCAGTTCTTC	CASSQEKGTSYYNEQFF
TRBV5-1	NA	TRBJ2-4	NA	TGCGCCAGCAGCACGGGACCGGTGAGAATGGGAAACATTCAGTACTTC	CASSTGPVRMGNIQYF
TRBV30	NA	TRBJ2-7	TRBD1	TGTGCCTGGAGTGTAACCGGGACAGGCTCCTACGAGCAGTACTTC	CAWSVTGTGSYEQYF
TRBV7-8	NA	TRBJ2-7	NA	TGTGCCAGCAGCCGTAGGGGCTCCTACGAGCAGTACTTC	CASSRRGSYEQYF
TRBV21-1	NA	TRBJ2-7	NA	TGTGCCAGCAGCAAAAGTCGTCCCCCCGGGACAGGGGCGGGCTACGAGCAGTACTTC	CASSKSRPPGTGAGYEQYF
TRBV4-1	once	TRBJ2-5	NA	TGCGCCAGCAGCCAAGTTGGTCAGCCACAAGAGACCCAGTACTTC	CASSQVGQPQETQYF
TRBV27	NA	TRBJ1-1	NA	TGTGCCAGCAAGCTCCCCCACGGCAGTTCTGAAGCTTTCTTT	CASKLPHGSSEAFF
TRBV5-6	NA	TRBJ1-2	NA	TGTGCCAGCAGCTTGGCCTCGGATACCTATGGCTACACCTTC	CASSLASDTYGYTF
TRBV15	NA	TRBJ2-7	NA	TGTGCCACCAGCAGAGTCAGGACCTACGAGCAGTACTTC	CATSRVRTYEQYF
TRBV10-3	once	TRBJ2-2	NA	TGTGCCATCAGTGGAATAGGGAGAAAAGCCGGGGAGCTGTTTTTT	CAISGIGRKAGELFF
TRBV18	NA	TRBJ2-5	TRBD2	TGTGCCAGCGCGGGACTAGCGGAGCGAGAGACCCAGTACTTC	CASAGLAERETQYF
TRBV3-1/TRBV3-2	NA	TRBJ2-7	TRBD2	TGTGCCAGCAGCCTTACTAGCGGGAGGGCCTTAAACGAGCAGTACTTC	CASSLTSGRALNEQYF
TRBV20-1	NA	TRBJ1-2	NA	TGCTCGCCAGGTGCTAACTATGGCTACACCTTC	CSPGANYGYTF
TRBV7-9	few	TRBJ1-1	TRBD1	TGTGCCAGCAGCTGGGACAGGGGCCACCCTTTCTTT	CASSWDRGHPFF